Listed below are T cell receptor beta chains from one sample, sequenced in a study of radiation and T cells in renal cell carcinoma. This table comes from immunoSEQ multiplex PCR, and its TCRdb copy is limited to in-frame clones, with some not included. The table shows roughly 130,000 clones, with approximately 78% occurring only once. This specimen consisted of blood, obtained from a patient whose treatment included radiotherapy and nephrectomy. These TCRs come from a woman aged 55 to 70 with renal cell carcinoma. The CDR3 runs from the conserved cysteine through the conserved F or W. D genes are given only for firm matches. The listing skips clone size in some rows; elsewhere it reads once, few, many or a size class.

j_gene | d_gene | v_gene | abundance | CDR3aa | CDR3nt
TRBJ2-5 | . | TRBV7-3 | . | CASSLTPPETQYF | TGTGCCAGCAGCTTAACCCCGCCGGAGACCCAGTACTTC
TRBJ1-3 | . | TRBV7-2 | few | CASSFTASGNTIYF | TGTGCCAGCAGCTTCACGGCCTCTGGAAACACCATATATTTT
TRBJ1-5 | TRBD1 | TRBV15 | . | CATSSPTGGGWYSNQPQHF | TGTGCCACCAGCAGCCCTACAGGGGGCGGTTGGTATAGCAATCAGCCCCAGCATTTT
TRBJ2-7 | . | TRBV19 | . | CASSMRDGTYEQYF | TGTGCCAGTAGTATGAGGGATGGAACCTACGAGCAGTACTTC
TRBJ1-2 | . | TRBV14 | . | CASSQGGNYGYTF | TGTGCCAGCAGCCAAGGAGGTAACTATGGCTACACCTTC
TRBJ1-2 | . | TRBV10-3 | . | CAISEGVGVTQGYTF | TGTGCCATCAGTGAAGGAGTGGGTGTGACCCAAGGCTACACCTTC
TRBJ1-5 | . | TRBV7-2 | . | CASSLVWRPRNQPQHF | TGTGCCAGCAGCTTAGTATGGAGGCCTCGCAATCAGCCCCAGCATTTT
TRBJ1-4 | . | TRBV6-6 | few | CASSLGQAEKLFF | TGTGCCAGCAGTCTGGGGCAAGCAGAAAAACTGTTTTTT
TRBJ2-7 | . | TRBV25-1 | . | CASSESARGPYEQYF | TGTGCCAGCAGTGAATCGGCCAGGGGCCCCTACGAGCAGTACTTC
TRBJ2-7 | . | TRBV6-1 | few | CASSVGGGTYEQYF | TGTGCCAGCAGTGTCGGGGGCGGCACCTACGAGCAGTACTTC
TRBJ2-5 | TRBD1 | TRBV5-6 | . | CASSLAGQGSETQYF | TGTGCCAGCAGCTTGGCCGGACAGGGCTCCGAGACCCAGTACTTC
TRBJ1-1 | . | TRBV5-6 | few | CASSLGPEAFF | TGTGCCAGCAGCTTAGGCCCTGAAGCTTTCTTT
TRBJ1-5 | TRBD1 | TRBV28 | . | CASITGGKGNQPQHF | TGTGCCAGCATTACAGGGGGGAAGGGCAATCAGCCCCAGCATTTT
TRBJ1-1 | . | TRBV6-6 | few | CASSPEGYEAFF | TGTGCCAGCAGTCCCGAAGGGTATGAAGCTTTCTTT